This T cell receptor (beta chain) was captured by sequencing in a study of blood T cell repertoires in COVID-19. Turning to the study itself: Whether acute or convalescent, the COVID-19 samples came from the United States, Italy and Spain. Sample material is recorded as cDNA or gDNA derived from T cells, B-cell-depleted T cells, or PBMCs.

Source study methods: Reference gene primers were amplified, and this amplification served to estimate nucleated cell counts. Libraries were prepared by immunoSEQ multiplex PCR; TCRdb keeps only in-frame clonotypes and omits some of them. Clone size and V and J calls were adopted from that table, with D and trimming inferred from the DNA. The sample yields 130,000 to 150,000 clones, roughly 86% seen once. V dropped 0 bases and J dropped 8; count of bases not matched to a gene: 4. CDR1 and CDR2 (germline): SGHNT, YYREEE (reference sequence). The CDR3 runs to 16 residues. Source material: peripheral blood. The chain joins TRBV5-4 to TRBJ2-1; 14 bases map to TRBD2. This clonotype originated in a human donor in a cohort sampled during active COVID-19. CDR3 DNA: TGTGCCAGCAGCTTGGGACTAGCGGGAGGGGGGGATGAGCAGTTCTTC. This translates into CASSLGLAGGGDEQFF.